The 25 T cell receptor beta chains below all came from one sample that was sequenced in a study of T cell changes during pregnancy in multiple sclerosis. Profiling relied on immunoSEQ multiplex PCR, and the TCRdb table lists in-frame clones only, not all of them. The sample holds about 68,000 clones, 75% to 95% seen once. The source material was peripheral blood, sampled in the second trimester of pregnancy. These receptors all come from a female donor with multiple sclerosis, enrolled in a pregnancy study.

The genes are TRBV6-6 and TRBJ2-5; a possible D gene is TRBD2 (7 bases). CDR3 size: 14 residues. CDR1 is MNHNY and CDR2 is SVGAGI in the germline V gene (reference sequence). V lost 7 bases to trimming and J lost 1 base, with 13 bases between them. Here the CDR3 reads CASNGGGLQETQYF. The CDR3 DNA sequence: TGTGCCAGCAACGGCGGGGGCCTCCAAGAGACCCAGTACTTC.

The chain employs TRBV28 and TRBJ1-2; TRBD1 might be the D (6 bases). Per germline, CDR1 MDHEN and CDR2 SYDVKM. Trimming removed 5 bases from V and 2 bases from J, with 21 bases in between. The CDR3 sequence is 17 residues long. This CDR3 reads CASSPSGPGGRNYGYTF. The CDR3 DNA reads TGTGCCAGCAGTCCATCGGGCCCGGGGGGCCGGAACTATGGCTACACCTTC.

The genes are TRBV6-4 and TRBJ2-4, with TRBD2 identical over 9 bases. Germline V gene sequence: CDR1 MRHNA, CDR2 SNTAGT. The CDR3 runs 15 residues. Unmatched junction bases numbered 6, after V lost 2 bases and J lost 7 bases. This CDR3 reads CASSDGAGGTNIQYF. For the CDR3, the DNA is TGTGCCAGCAGTGACGGGGCGGGAGGGACGAACATTCAGTACTTC.

The chain uses TRBV27 and TRBJ2-5, with TRBD2 matching 7 bases. Germline V gene data show CDR1 as MNHEY and CDR2 as SMNVEV (reference sequence). The J segment lost 6 bases and the V segment lost 3 bases, leaving 19 bases of the junction unmatched. The CDR3 extends over 18 amino acids. This CDR3 reads CASSLGDAVSGVRQTQYF. CDR3 bases: TGTGCCAGCAGTTTGGGGGATGCCGTCAGCGGGGTTAGGCAGACCCAGTACTTC.

This clone has just a few counts. This chain connects TRBV10-1 to TRBJ2-7; D gene ambiguous. This CDR3 comprises 15 residues. V was shortened by 0 bases and J by 5 bases, with 14 bases between the two germline ends. Germline-derived CDR1 and CDR2 are WNHNN and SYGVQD (reference sequence). CDR3 residues: CASSESRKCRDEQYF. For the CDR3, the DNA is TGCGCCAGCAGTGAGTCAAGAAAGTGCCGCGACGAGCAGTACTTC.

This rearrangement joins TRBV7-9 to TRBJ2-7, with a weak D call TRBD1 (5 bases). Germline lookup yields CDR1 SEHNR and CDR2 FQNEAQ (reference sequence). V was trimmed by 11 bases and J by 5 bases, leaving 13 bases between them. CDR3 length: 11 residues. The CDR3 DNA is TGTGCCGGGGCATCCTTAAACGAGCAGTACTTC. It translates to CAGASLNEQYF.

This chain joins TRBV9 and TRBJ2-7, with TRBD2 matching 10 bases. Germline V gives CDR1 SGDLS, CDR2 YYNGEE. The CDR3 is made up of 15 amino acids. With V trimmed by 5 bases and J by 1 base, 6 bases remained unmatched. CDR3 nucleotides: TGTGCCAGCAGTCCTATAGCGGGGGGTTCCTACGAGCAGTACTTC. Its translation: CASSPIAGGSYEQYF.

The chain joins TRBV4-3 to TRBJ2-5, with TRBD1 matching over 9 bases. The ends lost 4 bases at V and 2 bases at J; junction bases unmatched: 5. There are 15 residues in the CDR3. CDR1 is LGHNA and CDR2 is YSLEER in the germline V gene. This chain's CDR3 is CASSPGQGTQETQYF. CDR3 in DNA: TGCGCCAGCAGCCCAGGACAGGGGACACAAGAGACCCAGTACTTC.

The J gene is TRBJ2-1, the V gene TRBV11-3, with 9 bases matching TRBD1. This CDR3 is built from 15 residues. The V gene's germline CDR1 is SGHNT and CDR2 YENEEA. J gave up 7 bases and V 4 bases, and 8 bases lay outside the gene matches. CDR3 nucleotides: TGTGCCAGCAGCTATCTGACAGGGGGTGGGAATGAGCAGTTCTTC. Translated: CASSYLTGGGNEQFF.

The chain joins TRBV6-5 to TRBJ1-1, with D perhaps matching TRBD1 (6 bases). The V and J ends lost 1 base and 0 bases respectively, with 12 bases between them. Germline lookup yields CDR1 MNHEY and CDR2 SVGAGI. The CDR3 runs 16 residues. The chain's CDR3 is CASSYFGQPMNTEAFF. CDR3 in DNA: TGTGCCAGCAGTTACTTCGGACAGCCCATGAACACTGAAGCTTTCTTT.

J is TRBJ1-2 and V is TRBV2; tentative D call: TRBD1 (6 bases). The CDR3 has 13 residues. Trimming took off 6 bases at V and 0 bases at J, with 8 bases between the two ends. Germline V lookup: CDR1 SNHLY, CDR2 FYNNEI. CDR3 sequence: CASSRTANYGYTF. The CDR3 nucleotides read TGTGCCAGCAGCCGGACAGCTAACTATGGCTACACCTTC.

This chain connects TRBV19 to TRBJ2-5, with D maybe TRBD1 (7 bases). CDR3 size: 14 residues. Germline lookup yields CDR1 LNHDA and CDR2 SQIVND (reference sequence). V dropped 6 bases and J dropped 3 bases, with 14 bases sitting between them. DNA of the CDR3: TGTGCCAGTAGCCAGGGGGGAAAAGAAGAGACCCAGTACTTC. Residues: CASSQGGKEETQYF. Looking up the rest from reference TRBV19 and TRBJ2-5 gives the full variable domain: DGGITQSPKYLFRKEGQNVTLSCEQNLNHDAMYWYRQDPGQGLRLIYYSQIVNDFQKGDIAEGYSVSREKKESFPLTVTSAQKNPTAFYLCASSQGGKEETQYFGPGTRLLVL.

V usage is TRBV6-5 and J usage is TRBJ2-5; 9 bases align to TRBD1. Unmatched junction bases numbered 8, after V lost 2 bases and J lost 4 bases. The V gene's germline CDR1 is MNHEY and CDR2 SVGAGI. The CDR3 extends over 16 amino acids. The CDR3, as DNA: TGTGCCAGCAGTTACCAACAGGGGGCGCGATCAGAGACCCAGTACTTC. This gives the protein CASSYQQGARSETQYF.

The chain has TRBV7-9 and TRBJ1-1; TRBD1 matches at 7 bases. The V gene's germline CDR1 is SEHNR and CDR2 FQNEAQ (reference sequence). With V trimmed by 4 bases and J by 1 base, 3 bases remained unmatched. This CDR3 is 14 amino acids long. The CDR3 loop reads CASSYTGANTEAFF. The CDR3 DNA reads as TGTGCCAGCAGCTATACAGGGGCGAACACTGAAGCTTTCTTT.

The rearrangement links TRBV6-6 to TRBJ2-7; 8 bases map to TRBD2. This CDR3 has 14 amino acids. V trimming: 6 bases; J trimming: 2 bases; junction bases outside the gene matches: 6. Germline CDR1 MNHNY, CDR2 SVGAGI (reference sequence). DNA for the CDR3: TGTGCCAGCAGATATCGGGGGGGCACCTACGAGCAGTACTTC. It yields the protein CASRYRGGTYEQYF.

This chain links TRBV9 with TRBJ1-1; D unclear. Germline V gene data show CDR1 as SGDLS and CDR2 as YYNGEE. The CDR3 covers 14 residues. V lost 7 bases and J 0 bases, leaving 13 bases between the germline ends. CDR3: CASCRGLMNTEAFF. The CDR3 bases are TGTGCCAGCTGTCGCGGGCTCATGAACACTGAAGCTTTCTTT.

The rearrangement joins TRBV7-2 to TRBJ2-5; 9 nucleotides line up with TRBD1. The V and J ends lost 3 bases and 5 bases, in that order; junction bases with no gene match: 7. Germline assignment: CDR1 SGHTA and CDR2 FQGNSA. This CDR3 comprises 15 residues. The CDR3 nucleotides are TGTGCCAGCAGCTTCAGAACAGGGGGCGCGGAGACCCAGTACTTC. Its translation is CASSFRTGGAETQYF.

The chain has TRBV7-9 and TRBJ1-2, with D possibly matching TRBD1 (6 bases). V lost 5 bases, J lost 6 bases, and 13 bases lay in between. Germline-derived CDR1 and CDR2 are SEHNR and FQNEAQ (reference sequence). The CDR3 runs to 13 residues. DNA of the CDR3: TGTGCCAGCAGCCAGCAGGGGTCGAATGGCTACACCTTC. As protein: CASSQQGSNGYTF.

The chain is built from TRBV5-6 and TRBJ2-2; D is uncertain. Germline V lookup: CDR1 SGHDT, CDR2 YYEEEE. V lost 4 bases, J lost 2 bases, and 6 bases lay in between. The CDR3 sequence is 13 residues long. Here the CDR3 DNA reads TGTGCCAGCAGCCCAGGCAACACCGGGGAGCTGTTTTTT. Protein sequence: CASSPGNTGELFF.

This chain connects TRBV19 to TRBJ1-5; 12 nucleotides agree with TRBD1. The V and J ends lost 7 bases and 9 bases, in that order; junction bases with no gene match: 16. The V gene's germline CDR1 is LNHDA and CDR2 SQIVND (reference sequence). The CDR3 runs to 17 residues. The CDR3 nucleotides read TGTGCCAGTACCACGCTCGGGACAGGGGGCGCGTCCCCGCCCCAGCATTTT. It encodes CASTTLGTGGASPPQHF.

The J gene is TRBJ2-7, the V gene TRBV6-6; D not resolved. V was pared by 5 bases and J by 0 bases, with 17 bases between. The germline V gene has CDR1 MNHNY and CDR2 SVGAGI (reference sequence). The CDR3 runs 16 residues. Here the CDR3 DNA reads TGTGCCAGCAGTCTCCTGGCCCAGAGCGTCTCCTACGAGCAGTACTTC. Residues: CASSLLAQSVSYEQYF.

V and J are TRBV10-3 and TRBJ1-1; tentative D call: TRBD1 (6 bases). This CDR3 spans 12 amino acids. Per the germline V gene, CDR1 is ENHRY and CDR2 is SYGVKD. Between the trimmed V and J ends, which lost 7 bases and 7 bases, there was a span of 13 bases. CDR3 protein: CAITRGTHEAFF. CDR3 DNA sequence: TGTGCCATCACCCGTGGGACACATGAAGCTTTCTTT.

This chain uses TRBV11-3 with TRBJ1-1; 7 nucleotides align to TRBD1. J lost 10 bases, V lost 5 bases, and 13 bases had no gene match. The V gene's germline CDR1 is SGHNT and CDR2 YENEEA. This CDR3 comprises 14 residues. This CDR3 reads CASSPSPLTGTAFF. The CDR3 region has the DNA TGTGCCAGCAGCCCCAGCCCTTTGACAGGGACAGCTTTCTTT.

The chain employs TRBV15 and TRBJ2-5; 9 nucleotides line up with TRBD2. Germline V CDR1 and CDR2: LNHNV, YYDKDF (reference sequence). CDR3 length equals 16 residues. V lost 1 base to trimming and J lost 5 bases; unmatched junction nucleotides: 8. DNA for the CDR3: TGTGCCACCAGCAGAGGGGGCGGGGGGGCCCAGGAGACCCAGTACTTC. It codes for CATSRGGGGAQETQYF.

The chain combines TRBV11-2 with TRBJ1-2; 9 nucleotides match TRBD1. Trimming cost V 3 bases and J 8 bases; bases outside gene matches: 7. CDR3 length: 14 amino acids. The V gene's germline CDR1 is SGHAT and CDR2 FQNNGV. This chain's CDR3 is CASSLRTGGRGYTF. The CDR3 bases are TGTGCCAGCAGCTTGCGTACAGGGGGCCGGGGCTACACCTTC.